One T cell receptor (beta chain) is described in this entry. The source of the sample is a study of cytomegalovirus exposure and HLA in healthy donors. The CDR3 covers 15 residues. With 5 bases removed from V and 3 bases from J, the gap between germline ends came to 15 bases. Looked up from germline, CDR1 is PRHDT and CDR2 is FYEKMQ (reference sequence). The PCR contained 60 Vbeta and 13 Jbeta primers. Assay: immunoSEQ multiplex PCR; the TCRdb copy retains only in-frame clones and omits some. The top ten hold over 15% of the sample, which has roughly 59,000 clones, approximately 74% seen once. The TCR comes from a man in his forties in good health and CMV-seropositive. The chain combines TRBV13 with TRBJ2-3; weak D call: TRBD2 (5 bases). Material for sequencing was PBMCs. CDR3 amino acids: CASSGLRERTDTQYF. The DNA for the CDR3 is TGTGCCAGCAGCGGTCTGAGGGAGAGGACAGATACGCAGTATTTT.